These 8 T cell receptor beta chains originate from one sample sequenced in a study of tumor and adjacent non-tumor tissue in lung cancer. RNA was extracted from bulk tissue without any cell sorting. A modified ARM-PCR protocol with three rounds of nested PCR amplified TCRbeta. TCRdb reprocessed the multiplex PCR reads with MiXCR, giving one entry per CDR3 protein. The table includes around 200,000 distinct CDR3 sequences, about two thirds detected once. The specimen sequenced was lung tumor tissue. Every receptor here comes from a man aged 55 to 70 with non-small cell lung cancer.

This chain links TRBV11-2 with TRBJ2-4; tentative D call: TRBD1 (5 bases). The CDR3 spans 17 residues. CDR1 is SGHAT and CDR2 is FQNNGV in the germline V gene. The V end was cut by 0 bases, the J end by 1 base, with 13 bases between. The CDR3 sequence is CASSLERGIIAKNIQYF. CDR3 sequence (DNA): TGTGCCAGCAGCTTAGAAAGGGGTATCATTGCCAAAAACATTCAGTACTTC.

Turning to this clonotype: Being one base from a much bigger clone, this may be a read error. The chain's CDR3 is CVSRSEAGSRIVETQYF. The CDR3 region has the DNA TGTGTCAGCAGATCCGAAGCAGGCAGTAGAATTGTGGAGACCCAGTACTTC. The J gene is TRBJ2-5, the V gene TRBV5-6; D remains ambiguous. The CDR3 consists of 17 residues. Germline V CDR1 and CDR2: SGHDT, YYEEEE.

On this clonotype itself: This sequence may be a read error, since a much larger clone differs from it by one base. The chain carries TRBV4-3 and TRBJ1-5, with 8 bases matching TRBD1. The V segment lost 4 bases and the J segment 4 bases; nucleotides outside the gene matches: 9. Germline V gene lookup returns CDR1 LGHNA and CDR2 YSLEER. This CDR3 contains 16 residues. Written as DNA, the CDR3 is TGCGCCAGCAGCCTCGCGTTACAGGGGGAAAATCAGCCCCAGCATTTT. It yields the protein CASSLALQGENQPQHF.

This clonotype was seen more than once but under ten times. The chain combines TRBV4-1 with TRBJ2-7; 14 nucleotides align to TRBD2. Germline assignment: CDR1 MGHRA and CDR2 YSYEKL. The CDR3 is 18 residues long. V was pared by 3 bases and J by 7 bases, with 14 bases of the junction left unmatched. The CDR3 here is CASSHVLPGLAGVGEQYF. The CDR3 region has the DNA TGCGCCAGCAGCCACGTACTGCCGGGACTAGCGGGAGTCGGGGAGCAGTACTTC.

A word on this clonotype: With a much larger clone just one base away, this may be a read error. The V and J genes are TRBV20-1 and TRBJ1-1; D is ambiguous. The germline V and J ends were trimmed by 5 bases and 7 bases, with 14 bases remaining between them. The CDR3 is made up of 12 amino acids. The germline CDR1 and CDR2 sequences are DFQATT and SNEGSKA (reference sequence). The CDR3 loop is CSAVLKGNEAFF. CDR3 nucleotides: TGCAGTGCTGTTCTCAAGGGAAATGAAGCTTTCTTT.

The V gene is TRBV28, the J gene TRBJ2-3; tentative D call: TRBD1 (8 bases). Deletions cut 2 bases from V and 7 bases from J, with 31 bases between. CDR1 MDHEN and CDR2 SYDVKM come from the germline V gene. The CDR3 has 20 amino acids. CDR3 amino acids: CASSLVVNRGGSSGPYTQYF. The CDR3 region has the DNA TGTGCCAGCAGTTTAGTGGTTAACAGGGGGGGTTCATCGGGCCCATATACGCAGTATTTT.

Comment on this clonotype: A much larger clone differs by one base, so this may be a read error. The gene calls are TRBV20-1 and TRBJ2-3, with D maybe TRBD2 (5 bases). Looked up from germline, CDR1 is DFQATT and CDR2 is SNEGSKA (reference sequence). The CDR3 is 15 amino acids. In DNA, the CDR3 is TGCAGTGCTAGAGAAGGGAGCGGACGGGCAGATACGCGGTATTTT. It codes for CSAREGSGRADTRYF.

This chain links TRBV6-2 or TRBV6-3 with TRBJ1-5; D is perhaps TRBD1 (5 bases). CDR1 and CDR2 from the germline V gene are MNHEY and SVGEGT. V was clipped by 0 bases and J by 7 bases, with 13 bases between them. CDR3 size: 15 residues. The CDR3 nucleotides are TGTGCCAGCAGTTACTCTGCAAGGGGTCGACAGCCCCAGCATTTT. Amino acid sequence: CASSYSARGRQPQHF.